This T cell receptor (beta chain) was captured in a study of identical twins. Study results and caveats: In beta out-of-frame sequences, the excess sharing between twins was weaker. Whereas memory repertoires showed no such difference, abundant cord blood beta clonotypes carried fewer insertions.

TCRdb fed the 5' RACE reads into MiXCR, producing one record per CDR3 protein. The sample yields around 250,000 distinct CDR3 sequences, approximately 11% seen once. On this clonotype itself: What it binds is not known.

The V gene end was trimmed by 5 bases and the J gene end by 5 bases; junction bases not matched to a gene: 7. There are 15 residues in the CDR3. CDR1 MGHRA and CDR2 YSYEKL come from the germline V gene. A further study also used this sample, focusing on yellow fever vaccine responses in identical twins.

The chain uses TRBV4-1 and TRBJ2-5, with 11 bases that match TRBD1. The receptor was isolated from a woman aged 18-29 years in good health. The sequenced sample was memory (CD45RO+) T cells sorted from blood. The CDR3, as DNA: TGCGCCAGCAGCATTTCCGGGACAGGGGGGGAGACCCAGTACTTC. Translating gives CASSISGTGGETQYF.